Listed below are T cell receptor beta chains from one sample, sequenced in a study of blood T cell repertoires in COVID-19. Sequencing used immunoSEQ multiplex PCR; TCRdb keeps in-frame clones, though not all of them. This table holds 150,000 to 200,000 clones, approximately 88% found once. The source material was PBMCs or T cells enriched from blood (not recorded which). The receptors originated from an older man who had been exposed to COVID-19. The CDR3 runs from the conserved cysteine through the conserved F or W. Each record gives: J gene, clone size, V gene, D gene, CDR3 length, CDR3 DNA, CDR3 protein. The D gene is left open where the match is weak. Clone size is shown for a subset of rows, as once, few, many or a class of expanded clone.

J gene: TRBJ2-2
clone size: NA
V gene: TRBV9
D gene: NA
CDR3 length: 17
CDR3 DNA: TGTGCCAGCAGCTCGCAGACTAGACTTAGAGGCACCGGGGAGCTGTTTTTT
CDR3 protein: CASSSQTRLRGTGELFF

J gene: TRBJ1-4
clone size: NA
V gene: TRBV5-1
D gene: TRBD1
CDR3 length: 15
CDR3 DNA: TGCGCCAGCAGCTTGGCCGAGGGGGCGGAGGAAAAACTGTTTTTT
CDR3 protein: CASSLAEGAEEKLFF

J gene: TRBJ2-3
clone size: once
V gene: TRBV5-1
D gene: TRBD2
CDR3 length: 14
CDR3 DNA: TGCGCCAGCAGCGAGGGACTAGCGGCAGATACGCAGTATTTT
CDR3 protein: CASSEGLAADTQYF

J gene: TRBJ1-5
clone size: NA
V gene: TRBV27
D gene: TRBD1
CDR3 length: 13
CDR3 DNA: TGTGCCAGCAGCCCGGACAGGGATCAGCCCCAGCATTTT
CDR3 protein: CASSPDRDQPQHF

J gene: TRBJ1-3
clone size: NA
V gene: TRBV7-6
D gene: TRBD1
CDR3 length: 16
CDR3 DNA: TGTGCCAGCAGCTCGGGACAGACTAACTCTGGAAACACCATATATTTT
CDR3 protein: CASSSGQTNSGNTIYF

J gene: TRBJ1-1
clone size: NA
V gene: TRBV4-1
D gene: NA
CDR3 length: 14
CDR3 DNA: TGCGCCAGCAGCCCGGAGACCGGGAACACTGAAGCTTTCTTT
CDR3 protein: CASSPETGNTEAFF

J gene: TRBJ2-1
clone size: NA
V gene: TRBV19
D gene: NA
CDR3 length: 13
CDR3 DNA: TGTGCCAGTAGTGATACAGGCCCCACTGAGCAGTTCTTC
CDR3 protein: CASSDTGPTEQFF

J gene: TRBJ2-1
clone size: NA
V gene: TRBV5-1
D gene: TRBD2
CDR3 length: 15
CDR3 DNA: TGCGCCAGCAGCCCGGGGAGGGGACCCTACAATGAGCAGTTCTTC
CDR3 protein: CASSPGRGPYNEQFF

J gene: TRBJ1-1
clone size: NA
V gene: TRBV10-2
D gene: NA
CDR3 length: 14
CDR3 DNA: TGCGCCAGCAGACATACAGGCCCGAACACTGAAGCTTTCTTT
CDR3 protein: CASRHTGPNTEAFF

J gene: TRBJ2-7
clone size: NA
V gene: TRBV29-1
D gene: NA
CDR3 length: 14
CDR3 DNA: TGCAGCGTTGAGGTGGAGGGTTCCGTCTACGAGCAGTACTTC
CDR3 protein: CSVEVEGSVYEQYF

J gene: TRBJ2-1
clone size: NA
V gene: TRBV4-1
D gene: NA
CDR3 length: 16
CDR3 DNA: TGCGCCAGCAGCCAAGTTGACATAATATCCTACAATGAGCAGTTCTTC
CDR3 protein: CASSQVDIISYNEQFF

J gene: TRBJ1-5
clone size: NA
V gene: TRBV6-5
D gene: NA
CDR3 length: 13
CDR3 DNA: TGTGCCAGCATTCGGGAGAGCAATCAGCCCCAGCATTTT
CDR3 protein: CASIRESNQPQHF

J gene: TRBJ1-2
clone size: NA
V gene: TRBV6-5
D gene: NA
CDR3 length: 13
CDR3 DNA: TGTGCCAGCAGGCTGGACAGCCTGAGGGGCTACACCTTC
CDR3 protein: CASRLDSLRGYTF

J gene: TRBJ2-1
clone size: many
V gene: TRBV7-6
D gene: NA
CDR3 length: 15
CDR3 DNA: TGTGCCAGCAGCTTGGAAGGGGGTGCTTACAATGAGCAGTTCTTC
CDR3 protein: CASSLEGGAYNEQFF

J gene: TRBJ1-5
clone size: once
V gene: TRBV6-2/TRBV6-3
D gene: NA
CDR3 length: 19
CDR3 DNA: TGTGCCAGCAGTTTTTCCCCCAGGCGGGGGAGGTCGGGCAATCAGCCCCAGCATTTT
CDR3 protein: CASSFSPRRGRSGNQPQHF

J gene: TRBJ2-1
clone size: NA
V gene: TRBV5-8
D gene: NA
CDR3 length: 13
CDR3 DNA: TGTGCCAGCAGCTTAAGCAGGTACAATGAGCAGTTCTTC
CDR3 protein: CASSLSRYNEQFF

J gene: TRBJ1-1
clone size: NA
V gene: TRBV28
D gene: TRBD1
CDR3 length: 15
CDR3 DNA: TGTGCCAGCAGTTCTTCAGGGGGCTTGAACACTGAAGCTTTCTTT
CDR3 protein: CASSSSGGLNTEAFF

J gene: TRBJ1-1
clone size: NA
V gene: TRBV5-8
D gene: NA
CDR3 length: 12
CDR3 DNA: TGTGCCAGCAGGCATCGGGATTCTGAAGCTTTCTTT
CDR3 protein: CASRHRDSEAFF

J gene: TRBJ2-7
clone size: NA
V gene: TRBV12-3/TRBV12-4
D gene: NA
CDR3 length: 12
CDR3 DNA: TGTGCCAGCAGTTCCGTCCTTCGGGAGCAGTACTTC
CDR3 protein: CASSSVLREQYF

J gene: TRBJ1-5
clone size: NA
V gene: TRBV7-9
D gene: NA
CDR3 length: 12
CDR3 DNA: TGTGCCAGCAGCTCCGGGGGTCAGCCCCAGCATTTT
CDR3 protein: CASSSGGQPQHF

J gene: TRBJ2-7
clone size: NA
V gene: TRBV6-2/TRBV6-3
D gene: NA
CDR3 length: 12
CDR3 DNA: TGTGCCAGCAGTTCTAGCCCCGGCGAGCAGTACTTC
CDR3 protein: CASSSSPGEQYF

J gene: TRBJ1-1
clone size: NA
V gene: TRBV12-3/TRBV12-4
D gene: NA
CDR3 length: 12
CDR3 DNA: TGTGCCAGCAGCCCCCCTGCAGGGGCAGCTTTCTTT
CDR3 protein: CASSPPAGAAFF

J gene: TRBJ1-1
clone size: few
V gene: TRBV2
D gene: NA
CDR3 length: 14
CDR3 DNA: TGTGCCAGCAGTTCAGGGTACCCTCCCACTGAAGCTTTCTTT
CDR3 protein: CASSSGYPPTEAFF

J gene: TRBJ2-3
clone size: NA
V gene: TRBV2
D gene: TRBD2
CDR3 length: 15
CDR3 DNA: TGTGCCAGCAGTCCGGGACTAGCGGGAGCAGATACGCAGTATTTT
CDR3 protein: CASSPGLAGADTQYF

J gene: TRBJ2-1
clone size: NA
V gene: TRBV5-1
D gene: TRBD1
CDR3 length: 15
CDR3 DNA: TGCGCCAGCAGCCGAGGCCAGGGGGCATACAATGAGCAGTTCTTC
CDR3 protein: CASSRGQGAYNEQFF

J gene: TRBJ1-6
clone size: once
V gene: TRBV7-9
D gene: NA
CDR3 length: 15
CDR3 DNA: TGTGCCAGCAGCCCAAGTAATGGGCCGACGGGGACCCTCCACTTT
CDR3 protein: CASSPSNGPTGTLHF

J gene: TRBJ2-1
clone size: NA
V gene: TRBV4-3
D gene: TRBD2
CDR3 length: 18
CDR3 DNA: TGCGCCAGCAGCCCTTCGGGACTAGCGGGAGCGAATTACAATGAGCAGTTCTTC
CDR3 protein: CASSPSGLAGANYNEQFF

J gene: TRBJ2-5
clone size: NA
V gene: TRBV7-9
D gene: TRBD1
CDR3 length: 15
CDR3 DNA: TGTGCCAGCAGCGCGACAGGGGGCTTCTTGGAGACCCAGTACTTC
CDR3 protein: CASSATGGFLETQYF

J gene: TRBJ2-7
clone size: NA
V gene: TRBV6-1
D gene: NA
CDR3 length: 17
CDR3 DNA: TGTGCCAGCAGTGAAGCGCGTTTCTTAGCGGTAAATTACGAGCAGTACTTC
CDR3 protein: CASSEARFLAVNYEQYF

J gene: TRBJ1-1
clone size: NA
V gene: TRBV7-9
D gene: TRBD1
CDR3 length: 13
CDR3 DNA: TGTGCCAGCAGCTCGGGACAGAGGGCTGAAGCTTTCTTT
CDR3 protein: CASSSGQRAEAFF

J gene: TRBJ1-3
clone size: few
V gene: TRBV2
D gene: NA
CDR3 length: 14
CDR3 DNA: TGTGCCAGCAGTGATCCGGGGACTGGAAACACCATATATTTT
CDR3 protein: CASSDPGTGNTIYF

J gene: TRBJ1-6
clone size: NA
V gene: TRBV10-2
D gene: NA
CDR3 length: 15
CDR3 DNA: TGCGCCAGCAGTGAGGCGAGCTCCTATAATTCACCCCTCCACTTT
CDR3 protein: CASSEASSYNSPLHF

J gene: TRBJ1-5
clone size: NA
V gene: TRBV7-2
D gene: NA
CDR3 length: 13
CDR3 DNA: TGTGCCAGCAGTTCCAACAGGGATCAGCCCCAGCATTTT
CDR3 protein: CASSSNRDQPQHF

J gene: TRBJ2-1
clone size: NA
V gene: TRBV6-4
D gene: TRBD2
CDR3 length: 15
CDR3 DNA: TGTGCCAGCAGTGTAGGCGGGAGAGGGGTCAATGAGCAGTTCTTC
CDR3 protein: CASSVGGRGVNEQFF

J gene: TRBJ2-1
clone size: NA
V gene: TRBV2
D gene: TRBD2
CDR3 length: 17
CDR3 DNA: TGTGCCACTTTACCTACGGGGGGGCTGGGTTCCTACAATGAGCAGTTCTTC
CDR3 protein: CATLPTGGLGSYNEQFF

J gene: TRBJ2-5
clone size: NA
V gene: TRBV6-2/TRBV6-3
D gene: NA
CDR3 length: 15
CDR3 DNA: TGTGCCAGCAGTTTCCTCGGACAGTCCCAAGAGACCCAGTACTTC
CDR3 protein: CASSFLGQSQETQYF

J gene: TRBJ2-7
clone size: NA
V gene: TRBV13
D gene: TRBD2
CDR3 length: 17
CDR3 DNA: TGTGCCAGCAGCTTAGGGCAACTAGCGGCCGGGGGATACGAGCAGTACTTC
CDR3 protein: CASSLGQLAAGGYEQYF

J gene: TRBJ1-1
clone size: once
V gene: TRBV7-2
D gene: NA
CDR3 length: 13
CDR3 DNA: TGTGCCAGCTCTGAGGGCGGGATCACTGAAGCTTTCTTT
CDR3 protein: CASSEGGITEAFF

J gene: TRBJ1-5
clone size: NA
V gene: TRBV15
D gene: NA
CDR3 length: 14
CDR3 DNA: TGTGCCACCAGCAGAGATCGAGGGAATCAGCCCCAGCATTTT
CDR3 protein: CATSRDRGNQPQHF

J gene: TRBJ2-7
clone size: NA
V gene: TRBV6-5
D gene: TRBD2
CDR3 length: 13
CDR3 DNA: TGTGCCAGCAGCGGGAGGGAAACCTACGAGCAGTACTTC
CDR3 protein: CASSGRETYEQYF

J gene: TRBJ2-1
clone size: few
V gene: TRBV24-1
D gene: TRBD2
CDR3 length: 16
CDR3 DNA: TGTGCCACCAGTGACTCTATAGCGGGGGTCTACAATGAGCAGTTCTTC
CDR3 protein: CATSDSIAGVYNEQFF

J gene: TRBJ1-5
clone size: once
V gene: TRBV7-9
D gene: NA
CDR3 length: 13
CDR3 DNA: TGTGCCAGCAGTCAGACAGCCTTAGAGCCCCAGCATTTT
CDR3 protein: CASSQTALEPQHF

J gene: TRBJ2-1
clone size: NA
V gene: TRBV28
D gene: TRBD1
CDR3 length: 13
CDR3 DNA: TGTGCCAGCAGTCCGGGACAGCACAATGAGCAGTTCTTC
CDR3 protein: CASSPGQHNEQFF

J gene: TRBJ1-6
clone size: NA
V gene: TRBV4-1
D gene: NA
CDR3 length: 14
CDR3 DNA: TGCGCCAGCAGCCAAGCGGTCTATAATTCACCCCTCCACTTT
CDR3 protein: CASSQAVYNSPLHF

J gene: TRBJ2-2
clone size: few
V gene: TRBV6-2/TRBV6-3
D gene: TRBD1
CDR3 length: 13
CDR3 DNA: TGTGCCAGCAGTACCGGACAGGCCGGGGAGCTGTTTTTT
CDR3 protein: CASSTGQAGELFF

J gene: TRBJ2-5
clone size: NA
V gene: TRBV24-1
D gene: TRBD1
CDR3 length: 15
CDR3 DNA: TGTGCCACCAGTGACCGGGACAGGGGGCTAGGGACCCAGTACTTC
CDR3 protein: CATSDRDRGLGTQYF

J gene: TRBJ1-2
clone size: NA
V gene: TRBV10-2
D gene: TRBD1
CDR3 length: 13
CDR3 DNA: TGCGCCAGCAGGAATGGACAGGGATATGGCTACACCTTC
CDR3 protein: CASRNGQGYGYTF

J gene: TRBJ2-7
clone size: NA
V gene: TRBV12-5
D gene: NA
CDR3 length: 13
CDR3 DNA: TGTGCTAGTGGTTTGGGGCTGTCAAACGAGCAGTACTTC
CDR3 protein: CASGLGLSNEQYF

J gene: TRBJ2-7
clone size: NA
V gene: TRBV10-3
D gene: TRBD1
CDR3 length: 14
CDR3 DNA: TGTGCCATCAGTGTGAAGGGGGCTGACTACGAGCAGTACTTC
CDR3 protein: CAISVKGADYEQYF

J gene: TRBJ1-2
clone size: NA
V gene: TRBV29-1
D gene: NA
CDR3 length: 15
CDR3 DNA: TGCAGCGTTGAATATGGGGACTTCGGCTCGTCCGGCTACACCTTC
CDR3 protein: CSVEYGDFGSSGYTF